These T cell receptor beta chains were read from a single sample in a study of T cells after yellow fever vaccination. Using its own MiXCR run on the 5' RACE reads, TCRdb lists one record per CDR3 protein. The repertoire holds fewer than 350,000 distinct CDR3 sequences, with around 3.9% as singletons. The sample was PBMCs, taken on the day of the yellow fever booster vaccination. These receptors all come from a man between 18 and 29 years old who received the YFV17D yellow fever vaccine. The CDR3 runs from the conserved cysteine through the conserved F or W. Each record gives: V gene, D gene, clone size, J gene, CDR3 protein, CDR3 DNA. A D gene is named only where the DNA matches it firmly. The size of a clone is reported for some rows only, either as once, few or many, or as a class for expanded clones.

V gene: TRBV19
D gene: TRBD2
clone size: many
J gene: TRBJ2-4
CDR3 protein: CASSMLGGGAKNIQYF
CDR3 DNA: TGTGCCAGCAGTATGTTGGGCGGGGGAGCCAAAAACATTCAGTACTTC

V gene: TRBV12-3/TRBV12-4
D gene: NA
clone size: many
J gene: TRBJ1-2
CDR3 protein: CASSPDGGNNGYTF
CDR3 DNA: TGTGCCAGCAGTCCCGACGGGGGTAACAATGGCTACACCTTC

V gene: TRBV20-1
D gene: TRBD2
clone size: many
J gene: TRBJ2-2
CDR3 protein: CSARKPGLAANTGELFF
CDR3 DNA: TGCAGTGCTAGAAAGCCGGGACTAGCGGCGAACACCGGGGAGCTGTTTTTT

V gene: TRBV5-1
D gene: TRBD1
clone size: few
J gene: TRBJ1-1
CDR3 protein: CASSPTQGNREAFF
CDR3 DNA: TGCGCCAGCAGCCCCACACAGGGGAATCGAGAAGCTTTCTTT

V gene: TRBV4-3
D gene: NA
clone size: many
J gene: TRBJ2-3
CDR3 protein: CASSQDVGLADTQYF
CDR3 DNA: TGCGCCAGCAGCCAAGATGTCGGGTTGGCAGATACGCAGTATTTT

V gene: TRBV18
D gene: NA
clone size: many
J gene: TRBJ2-3
CDR3 protein: CASSPPSGRITDTQYF
CDR3 DNA: TGTGCCAGCTCACCACCCTCCGGACGGATCACAGATACGCAGTATTTT

V gene: TRBV9
D gene: TRBD2
clone size: many
J gene: TRBJ2-5
CDR3 protein: CASSPGGVLQETQYF
CDR3 DNA: TGTGCCAGCAGCCCGGGGGGGGTACTCCAAGAGACCCAGTACTTC

V gene: TRBV28
D gene: NA
clone size: NA
J gene: TRBJ2-1
CDR3 protein: CASTEGGAPTNEQFF
CDR3 DNA: TGTGCCAGCACCGAGGGGGGGGCCCCGACCAATGAGCAGTTCTTC

V gene: TRBV18
D gene: NA
clone size: NA
J gene: TRBJ1-1
CDR3 protein: CASSPPGGGMNTEAFF
CDR3 DNA: TGTGCCAGCTCACCACCGGGGGGGGGAATGAACACTGAAGCTTTCTTT

V gene: TRBV15
D gene: TRBD2
clone size: many
J gene: TRBJ2-4
CDR3 protein: CATRIQGGDIQYF
CDR3 DNA: TGTGCCACCAGGATTCAGGGAGGGGACATTCAGTACTTC

V gene: TRBV7-2
D gene: NA
clone size: NA
J gene: TRBJ2-1
CDR3 protein: CASSRTFMGEQFF
CDR3 DNA: TGTGCCAGCAGCCGGACTTTTATGGGTGAGCAGTTCTTC

V gene: TRBV7-8
D gene: TRBD1
clone size: few
J gene: TRBJ2-7
CDR3 protein: CASSFHRGSSYEQYF
CDR3 DNA: TGTGCCAGCAGCTTTCACAGGGGTTCCTCCTACGAGCAGTACTTC

V gene: TRBV4-3
D gene: NA
clone size: many
J gene: TRBJ2-2
CDR3 protein: CASSQDTIWGGATGELFF
CDR3 DNA: TGCGCCAGCAGCCAAGATACCATCTGGGGGGGGGCAACCGGGGAGCTGTTTTTT

V gene: TRBV2
D gene: NA
clone size: many
J gene: TRBJ1-5
CDR3 protein: CASRLIQPQHF
CDR3 DNA: TGTGCCAGCAGATTGATTCAGCCCCAGCATTTT

V gene: TRBV7-2
D gene: TRBD1
clone size: few
J gene: TRBJ1-3
CDR3 protein: CASSLAPGTVSGNTIYF
CDR3 DNA: TGTGCCAGCAGCTTAGCCCCCGGGACAGTCTCTGGAAACACCATATATTTT

V gene: TRBV6-5
D gene: NA
clone size: few
J gene: TRBJ1-3
CDR3 protein: CASSPPPQQGTVGGNTIYF
CDR3 DNA: TGTGCCAGCAGCCCACCGCCCCAACAGGGAACGGTTGGAGGAAACACCATATATTTT

V gene: TRBV20-1
D gene: TRBD1
clone size: many
J gene: TRBJ2-5
CDR3 protein: CSAIMTGDAETQYF
CDR3 DNA: TGCAGTGCTATAATGACAGGGGATGCGGAGACCCAGTACTTC

V gene: TRBV27
D gene: TRBD1
clone size: many
J gene: TRBJ2-7
CDR3 protein: CASSGTEAYEQYF
CDR3 DNA: TGTGCCAGCAGTGGGACAGAGGCCTACGAGCAGTACTTC

V gene: TRBV7-3
D gene: TRBD1
clone size: NA
J gene: TRBJ2-2
CDR3 protein: CASSSRTGVTGELFF
CDR3 DNA: TGTGCCAGCAGCTCCCGGACAGGGGTGACCGGGGAGCTGTTTTTT

V gene: TRBV4-1
D gene: NA
clone size: many
J gene: TRBJ2-2
CDR3 protein: CASSQEGSFSVYPNTGELFF
CDR3 DNA: TGCGCCAGCAGCCAAGAAGGGTCGTTCAGTGTCTACCCAAACACCGGGGAGCTGTTTTTT

V gene: TRBV6-1
D gene: NA
clone size: many
J gene: TRBJ2-7
CDR3 protein: CASKYGTYEQYF
CDR3 DNA: TGTGCCAGCAAATACGGAACCTACGAGCAGTACTTC

V gene: TRBV7-3
D gene: NA
clone size: many
J gene: TRBJ1-1
CDR3 protein: CASSSHPGVDTEAFF
CDR3 DNA: TGTGCCAGCAGCTCCCATCCAGGGGTTGACACTGAAGCTTTCTTT

V gene: TRBV12-3/TRBV12-4
D gene: TRBD2
clone size: many
J gene: TRBJ2-3
CDR3 protein: CASRERGANTDTQYF
CDR3 DNA: TGTGCCAGCAGGGAGCGGGGGGCGAACACAGATACGCAGTATTTT

V gene: TRBV3-1
D gene: NA
clone size: many
J gene: TRBJ2-5
CDR3 protein: CASTLGAQETQYF
CDR3 DNA: TGTGCCAGCACCCTCGGGGCTCAAGAGACCCAGTACTTC

V gene: TRBV12-3/TRBV12-4
D gene: NA
clone size: few
J gene: TRBJ1-2
CDR3 protein: CASSFGRGRWGYTF
CDR3 DNA: TGTGCCAGCAGTTTTGGCAGGGGACGTTGGGGCTACACCTTC

V gene: TRBV4-3
D gene: NA
clone size: many
J gene: TRBJ2-1
CDR3 protein: CASSQAAPSSSYNEQFF
CDR3 DNA: TGCGCCAGCAGCCAGGCAGCACCGAGTAGCTCCTACAATGAGCAGTTCTTC

V gene: TRBV24-1
D gene: NA
clone size: few
J gene: TRBJ2-1
CDR3 protein: CATSDGRYNNEQFF
CDR3 DNA: TGTGCCACCAGTGACGGACGGTACAACAATGAGCAGTTCTTC

V gene: TRBV20-1
D gene: NA
clone size: many
J gene: TRBJ1-3
CDR3 protein: CSANPLKVLLWGNTIYF
CDR3 DNA: TGCAGTGCTAACCCCTTGAAAGTGCTTCTCTGGGGAAACACCATATATTTT

V gene: TRBV7-2
D gene: NA
clone size: many
J gene: TRBJ1-4
CDR3 protein: CASSKDRHPNEKLFF
CDR3 DNA: TGTGCCAGCAGCAAAGACAGGCACCCCAATGAAAAACTGTTTTTT

V gene: TRBV7-3
D gene: NA
clone size: few
J gene: TRBJ2-6
CDR3 protein: CASSPRTVSGANVLTF
CDR3 DNA: TGTGCCAGCAGCCCTCGGACAGTCTCTGGGGCCAACGTCCTGACTTTC

V gene: TRBV4-2
D gene: NA
clone size: few
J gene: TRBJ2-5
CDR3 protein: CASSQEYRGAGVGETQYF
CDR3 DNA: TGTGCCAGCAGCCAAGAATATCGGGGGGCCGGGGTAGGAGAGACCCAGTACTTC

V gene: TRBV28
D gene: NA
clone size: many
J gene: TRBJ2-1
CDR3 protein: CASSPSGPSSYNEQFF
CDR3 DNA: TGTGCCAGCAGTCCCTCGGGCCCCAGCTCCTACAATGAGCAGTTCTTC

V gene: TRBV14
D gene: NA
clone size: many
J gene: TRBJ2-5
CDR3 protein: CASSQEGLSEETQYF
CDR3 DNA: TGTGCCAGCAGCCAAGAGGGTCTGTCGGAAGAGACCCAGTACTTC

V gene: TRBV11-2
D gene: NA
clone size: many
J gene: TRBJ1-5
CDR3 protein: CASSREENQPQHF
CDR3 DNA: TGTGCCAGCAGCCGTGAGGAGAATCAGCCCCAGCATTTT

V gene: TRBV5-1
D gene: NA
clone size: many
J gene: TRBJ2-7
CDR3 protein: CASSLGRSLDEQYF
CDR3 DNA: TGCGCCAGCAGCTTGGGGCGGTCGCTGGACGAGCAGTACTTC

V gene: TRBV6-5
D gene: NA
clone size: many
J gene: TRBJ1-1
CDR3 protein: CASSYGGGGRAFF
CDR3 DNA: TGTGCCAGCAGTTACGGCGGCGGGGGGAGGGCTTTCTTT

V gene: TRBV7-2
D gene: NA
clone size: few
J gene: TRBJ1-2
CDR3 protein: CASSLFKWGGDYGYTF
CDR3 DNA: TGTGCCAGCAGCTTATTCAAGTGGGGGGGCGACTATGGCTACACCTTC

V gene: TRBV7-9
D gene: NA
clone size: NA
J gene: TRBJ1-5
CDR3 protein: CASSSTVDNQPQHF
CDR3 DNA: TGTGCCAGCAGCTCAACAGTGGACAATCAGCCCCAGCATTTT

V gene: TRBV19
D gene: TRBD1
clone size: many
J gene: TRBJ2-2
CDR3 protein: CASTEDRGKQEELFF
CDR3 DNA: TGTGCCAGTACCGAGGACAGGGGCAAACAGGAGGAGCTGTTTTTT

V gene: TRBV29-1
D gene: NA
clone size: NA
J gene: TRBJ2-5
CDR3 protein: CSVPNKGTQETQYF
CDR3 DNA: TGCAGCGTGCCGAACAAAGGTACCCAAGAGACCCAGTACTTC

V gene: TRBV6-2/TRBV6-3
D gene: TRBD2
clone size: many
J gene: TRBJ2-5
CDR3 protein: CASSYRASGEETQYF
CDR3 DNA: TGTGCCAGCAGTTACAGGGCTAGCGGGGAGGAGACCCAGTACTTC

V gene: TRBV12-3/TRBV12-4
D gene: NA
clone size: many
J gene: TRBJ1-2
CDR3 protein: CASSLRGRKGYTF
CDR3 DNA: TGTGCCAGCAGTTTAAGGGGTCGAAAAGGCTACACCTTC

V gene: TRBV27
D gene: NA
clone size: many
J gene: TRBJ1-2
CDR3 protein: CASSRLDGYGYTF
CDR3 DNA: TGTGCCAGCAGTCGATTAGACGGCTATGGCTACACCTTC

V gene: TRBV6-2/TRBV6-3
D gene: TRBD1
clone size: many
J gene: TRBJ2-1
CDR3 protein: CASSYGQGNEQFF
CDR3 DNA: TGTGCCAGCAGCTATGGACAGGGCAATGAGCAGTTCTTC

V gene: TRBV6-2/TRBV6-3
D gene: NA
clone size: few
J gene: TRBJ1-6
CDR3 protein: CASRSRQVLHF
CDR3 DNA: TGTGCCAGCAGAAGCCGACAGGTTCTCCACTTT

V gene: TRBV11-2
D gene: NA
clone size: few
J gene: TRBJ1-1
CDR3 protein: CASTPRGVMNTEAFF
CDR3 DNA: TGTGCCAGCACCCCCCGAGGGGTAATGAACACTGAAGCTTTCTTT

V gene: TRBV20-1
D gene: TRBD1
clone size: NA
J gene: TRBJ2-3
CDR3 protein: CSADPRGQGTDTQYF
CDR3 DNA: TGCAGTGCCGACCCCCGAGGACAGGGCACAGATACGCAGTATTTT

V gene: TRBV12-3/TRBV12-4
D gene: NA
clone size: few
J gene: TRBJ1-1
CDR3 protein: CASSLDEAFF
CDR3 DNA: TGTGCCAGCAGTCTTGATGAAGCTTTCTTT

V gene: TRBV2
D gene: TRBD2
clone size: NA
J gene: TRBJ2-3
CDR3 protein: CASRGGLAGTDTQYF
CDR3 DNA: TGTGCCAGCAGGGGGGGACTAGCGGGAACAGATACGCAGTATTTT

V gene: TRBV4-1
D gene: NA
clone size: many
J gene: TRBJ2-5
CDR3 protein: CASSADMGWGETQYF
CDR3 DNA: TGCGCCAGCAGCGCGGACATGGGCTGGGGGGAGACCCAGTACTTC

V gene: TRBV28
D gene: NA
clone size: NA
J gene: TRBJ2-5
CDR3 protein: CASRKQQGSETQYF
CDR3 DNA: TGTGCCAGCAGGAAACAACAGGGATCGGAGACCCAGTACTTC

V gene: TRBV5-4
D gene: NA
clone size: few
J gene: TRBJ1-6
CDR3 protein: CASSLDHRSNSPLHF
CDR3 DNA: TGTGCCAGCAGCTTGGATCACAGGTCCAATTCACCCCTCCACTTT

V gene: TRBV4-3
D gene: NA
clone size: few
J gene: TRBJ2-1
CDR3 protein: CASSPRGGDSSYNEQFF
CDR3 DNA: TGCGCCAGCAGCCCCAGGGGGGGGGATTCCTCCTACAATGAGCAGTTCTTC

V gene: TRBV11-2
D gene: NA
clone size: many
J gene: TRBJ2-5
CDR3 protein: CASTPRGSGETQYF
CDR3 DNA: TGTGCCAGCACCCCCCGGGGGTCGGGCGAGACCCAGTACTTC

V gene: TRBV11-2
D gene: NA
clone size: few
J gene: TRBJ2-3
CDR3 protein: CASSRRGAGTDTQYF
CDR3 DNA: TGTGCCAGCAGCCGCAGGGGGGCCGGCACAGATACGCAGTATTTT

V gene: TRBV7-2
D gene: NA
clone size: many
J gene: TRBJ2-3
CDR3 protein: CASSLGFMDTQYF
CDR3 DNA: TGTGCCAGCAGCTTAGGATTCATGGATACGCAGTATTTT

V gene: TRBV7-2
D gene: NA
clone size: many
J gene: TRBJ1-2
CDR3 protein: CASSFIVNGYTF
CDR3 DNA: TGTGCCAGCAGCTTCATTGTTAATGGCTACACCTTC

V gene: TRBV20-1
D gene: TRBD1
clone size: NA
J gene: TRBJ2-7
CDR3 protein: CSARDHRGLSSYEQYF
CDR3 DNA: TGCAGTGCTAGAGATCACAGGGGCCTAAGCTCCTACGAGCAGTACTTC

V gene: TRBV5-6
D gene: NA
clone size: many
J gene: TRBJ2-1
CDR3 protein: CASSLFRGRYDNEQFF
CDR3 DNA: TGTGCCAGCAGCTTGTTCCGGGGGCGATACGACAATGAGCAGTTCTTC

V gene: TRBV7-9
D gene: TRBD1
clone size: few
J gene: TRBJ1-3
CDR3 protein: CASSRSGQFSGNTIYF
CDR3 DNA: TGTGCCAGCAGCCGTTCGGGACAGTTCTCTGGAAACACCATATATTTT